The 6 T cell receptor beta chains below come from one sample, sequenced in a study of human T cells and chemical hapten exposure. TCRdb reprocessed the RACE reads via MiXCR and lists one record per CDR3 protein. The repertoire has under 200,000 distinct CDR3 sequences, about 15% of them found once; the top ten carry 1.5% to 2%. The time point here: patch test 1, 2 weeks after DPC sensitization. Regarding treatment: therapeutic diphenylcyclopropenone sensitization with weekly scalp DPC. The input for sequencing was whole blood, taken in connection with sensitization to the hapten diphenylcyclopropenone (DPC). Receptors were obtained from a woman aged 25 to 39 with alopecia areata. Some clones in this sample may be carry-over from other donors' samples.

This clonotype was counted a single time. The chain is built from TRBV29-1 and TRBJ1-1; no reliable D call. The CDR3 is 12 amino acids. The ends were cut back, 6 bases at V and 2 bases at J, with 10 bases in the middle. Germline assignment: CDR1 SQVTM and CDR2 ANQGSEA. The CDR3 coding sequence is TGCAGCGTCCTACTATTTAACACTGAAGCTTTCTTT. It encodes CSVLLFNTEAFF.

The chain has TRBV29-1 and TRBJ1-1; TRBD1 is a possible D gene (5 bases). The CDR3 spans 12 residues. Germline V gene data show CDR1 as SQVTM and CDR2 as ANQGSEA. V shed 8 bases and J shed 4 bases, with 14 bases lying between them. The CDR3 loop is CSIRELGTEAFF. The CDR3 region has the DNA TGCAGCATCAGGGAGTTGGGCACTGAAGCTTTCTTT.

This chain connects TRBV25-1 to TRBJ2-7, with D possibly TRBD2 on 6 matching bases. CDR1 and CDR2 from the germline V gene are MGHDK and SYGVNS. The V and J ends lost 1 base and 5 bases respectively, with 12 bases between them. The CDR3 runs 14 residues. The chain's CDR3 is CASSEFGGGNEQYF. The CDR3 DNA follows: TGTGCCAGCAGTGAATTCGGGGGAGGTAACGAGCAGTACTTC.

There are a few counts of this clonotype. The genes are TRBV6-6 and TRBJ2-5, with D uncertain. CDR1 is MNHNY and CDR2 is SVGAGI in the germline V gene (reference sequence). CDR3 size: 12 residues. Trimming pared 5 bases from V and 4 bases from J, leaving 8 bases between. CDR3 protein: CASSGLPETQYF. The CDR3, as DNA: TGTGCCAGCAGTGGCCTTCCAGAGACCCAGTACTTC.

This clonotype was detected many times. The J gene is TRBJ1-1, the V gene TRBV14; D is ambiguous. The germline CDR1 and CDR2 sequences are SGHDN and FVKESK. The CDR3 sequence is 17 residues long. V was pared by 4 bases and J by 0 bases, with 18 bases between. The CDR3 DNA follows: TGTGCCAGCAGCCCCCAACCGGGCAGCTTCGTGAACACTGAAGCTTTCTTT. This codes for CASSPQPGSFVNTEAFF.

The chain is built from TRBV20-1 and TRBJ2-3; D unclear. Per the germline V gene, CDR1 is DFQATT and CDR2 is SNEGSKA (reference sequence). V was pared by 4 bases and J by 0 bases, with 8 bases between. The CDR3 extends over 13 amino acids. This CDR3 reads CSATATSTDTQYF. The DNA of the CDR3 is TGCAGTGCTACAGCCACTAGCACAGATACGCAGTATTTT.